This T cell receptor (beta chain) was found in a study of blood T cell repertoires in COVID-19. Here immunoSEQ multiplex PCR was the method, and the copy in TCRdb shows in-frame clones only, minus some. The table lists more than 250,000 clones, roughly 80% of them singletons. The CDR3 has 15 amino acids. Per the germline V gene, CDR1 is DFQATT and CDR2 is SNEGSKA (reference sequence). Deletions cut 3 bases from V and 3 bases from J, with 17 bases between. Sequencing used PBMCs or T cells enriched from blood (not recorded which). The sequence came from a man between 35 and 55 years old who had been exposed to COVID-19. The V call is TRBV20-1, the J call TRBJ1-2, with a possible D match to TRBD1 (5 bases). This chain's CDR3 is CSASPFRDSHYGYTF. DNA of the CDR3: TGCAGTGCTAGTCCCTTTCGTGACAGCCACTATGGCTACACCTTC.